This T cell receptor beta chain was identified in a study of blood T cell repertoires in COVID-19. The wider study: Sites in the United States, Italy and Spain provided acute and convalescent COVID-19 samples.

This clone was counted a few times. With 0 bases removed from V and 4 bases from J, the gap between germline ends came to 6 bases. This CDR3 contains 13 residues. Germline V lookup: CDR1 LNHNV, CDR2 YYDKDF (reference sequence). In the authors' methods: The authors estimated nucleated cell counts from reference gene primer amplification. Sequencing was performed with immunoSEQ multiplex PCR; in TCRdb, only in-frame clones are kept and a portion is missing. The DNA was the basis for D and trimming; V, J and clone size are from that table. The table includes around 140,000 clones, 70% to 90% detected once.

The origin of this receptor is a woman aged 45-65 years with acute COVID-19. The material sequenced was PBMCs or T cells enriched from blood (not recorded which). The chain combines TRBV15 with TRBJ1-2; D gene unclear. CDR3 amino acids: CATSRDQIYGYTF. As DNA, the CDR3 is TGTGCCACCAGCAGAGATCAGATCTATGGCTACACCTTC. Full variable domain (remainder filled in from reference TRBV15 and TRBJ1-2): DAMVIQNPRYQVTQFGKPVTLSCSQTLNHNVMYWYQQKSSQAPKLLFHYYDKDFNNEADTPDNFQSRRPNTSFCFLDIRSPGLGDTAMYLCATSRDQIYGYTFGSGTRLTVV.